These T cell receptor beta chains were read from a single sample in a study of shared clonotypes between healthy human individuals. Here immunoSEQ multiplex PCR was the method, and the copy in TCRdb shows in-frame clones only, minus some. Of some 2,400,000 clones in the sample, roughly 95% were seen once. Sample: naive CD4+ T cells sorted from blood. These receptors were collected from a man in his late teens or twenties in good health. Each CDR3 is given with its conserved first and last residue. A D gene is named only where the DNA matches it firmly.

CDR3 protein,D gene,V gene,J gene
CASGRDTQYF,-,TRBV12-5,TRBJ2-3
CASRDRGSPYEQYF,TRBD1,TRBV2,TRBJ2-7
CASRGTANYGYTF,TRBD1,TRBV6-6,TRBJ1-2
CASSSQDTAGYTF,-,TRBV6-5,TRBJ1-2
CASILLWDTEAFF,-,TRBV6-1,TRBJ1-1
CASRRGATDTQYF,-,TRBV6-1,TRBJ2-3
CASSLATGANQPQHF,-,TRBV7-9,TRBJ1-5
CASSLEGGGLQETQYF,-,TRBV5-1,TRBJ2-5
CAWSAVRVVGAGSYNSPLHF,-,TRBV30,TRBJ1-6
CACSPGTGELFF,-,TRBV10-1,TRBJ2-2
CASSLDGPGETQYF,-,TRBV28,TRBJ2-5
CASSYGTGRYEQYF,-,TRBV5-6,TRBJ2-7
CAWGGPGNTIYF,-,TRBV30,TRBJ1-3
CASSLVGAGTDTQYF,-,TRBV13,TRBJ2-3
CASSVGASGGYTDTQYF,TRBD2,TRBV9,TRBJ2-3
CASSLDVGTQYF,-,TRBV11-2,TRBJ2-5
CASSLKPGGAYNEQFF,TRBD1,TRBV7-2,TRBJ2-1
CSVRTSGSTDTQYF,TRBD2,TRBV29-1,TRBJ2-3
CASSIQFGAGTEAFF,-,TRBV19,TRBJ1-1
CASSYRVTSPGELFF,TRBD2,TRBV6-5,TRBJ2-2
CASSGRGTDTQYF,-,TRBV18,TRBJ2-3
CASSLWTGDSLGTQYF,TRBD1,TRBV11-2,TRBJ2-5
CSVDPGKVAGGNEQFF,TRBD2,TRBV29-1,TRBJ2-1
CASSLVQGSEAFF,-,TRBV5-6,TRBJ1-1
CASSFTGDGANVLTF,TRBD1,TRBV7-9,TRBJ2-6
CASKETLYEQYF,-,TRBV6-1,TRBJ2-7
CASSGSWTGASTDTQYF,TRBD1,TRBV5-6,TRBJ2-3
CASSSTASYNEQFF,-,TRBV7-9,TRBJ2-1
CASSLDAGGVGNTIYF,TRBD1,TRBV5-1,TRBJ1-3
CASSLGTSGSTDTQYF,TRBD2,TRBV5-4,TRBJ2-3
CASSDRLAGAYEQYF,TRBD2,TRBV6-6,TRBJ2-7
CASSLSGLNYGYTF,-,TRBV7-2,TRBJ1-2
CASSLLLQWGNTIYF,-,TRBV5-5,TRBJ1-3
CAWSTPGNTIYF,-,TRBV30,TRBJ1-3
CASSPPVALRGWEQYF,-,TRBV18,TRBJ2-7
CAISERPGGQFF,TRBD2,TRBV10-3,TRBJ2-1
CASSLSRDSNQPQHF,-,TRBV28,TRBJ1-5
CASSPGQGNTIYF,TRBD1,TRBV18,TRBJ1-3
CASSPLADTQYF,-,TRBV9,TRBJ2-3
CSWSTYWADTQYF,-,TRBV29-1,TRBJ2-3
CASSIRGDRQPQHF,TRBD1,TRBV19,TRBJ1-5
CASSQLVGTGELFF,-,TRBV4-3,TRBJ2-2
CASSEAGTNYGYTF,-,TRBV6-1,TRBJ1-2
CASSLGTPYEQYF,-,TRBV18,TRBJ2-7
CASSVGRTHNEQFF,TRBD2,TRBV6-1,TRBJ2-1
CASSLPPQETQYF,-,TRBV6-6,TRBJ2-5
CASSSEERGYTF,-,TRBV6-5,TRBJ1-2
CASSPWGETQYF,-,TRBV11-2,TRBJ2-5
CASRGSGGAYEQYF,TRBD2,TRBV28,TRBJ2-7
CASSWTVGGTQYF,-,TRBV5-1,TRBJ2-5
CAHARGGQETQYF,TRBD2,TRBV28,TRBJ2-5
CASSPRGLPNEQFF,-,TRBV27,TRBJ2-1